Presented here are 18 T cell receptor beta chains from one specimen sequenced in a study of vaccination and CD4 T cells after COVID-19. This sample's treatment: approximately nine-day PBMC culture with coronavirus spike peptide pools or control peptides (ViraFEST assay). Their recognized antigens are unknown. An Oncomine TCR Beta short-read assay was used to sequence the DNA from cultured CD4+ T cells. TCRdb processed the PCR reads anew with MiXCR; each CDR3 protein has one entry. The table has about 20,000 distinct CDR3 sequences, 23% seen once. The specimen was cultured CD4+ T cells from blood. The receptors come from a human donor with COVID-19.

The chain couples TRBV11-3 to TRBJ2-7, with D possibly matching TRBD1 (5 bases). Germline CDR1 and CDR2: SGHNT and YENEEA. This CDR3 comprises 16 residues. Trimming left V 3 bases short and J 1 base short, with 16 bases between. CDR3 residues: CASSFFGAGRSYEQYF. The CDR3 DNA reads TGTGCCAGCAGCTTCTTTGGGGCAGGACGATCCTACGAGCAGTACTTC.

The chain has TRBV19 and TRBJ2-3; 9 positions match TRBD2. After removal of 1 base from V and 0 bases from J, the junction contained 8 bases not matched to a gene. Germline assignment: CDR1 LNHDA and CDR2 SQIVND (reference sequence). The CDR3 runs 18 residues. The chain's CDR3 is CASSIAGGGAPSTDTQYF. In DNA form, the CDR3 reads TGTGCCAGTAGTATAGCCGGCGGGGGGGCCCCTAGCACAGATACGCAGTATTTT.

A few counts support this clonotype. The gene calls are TRBV2 and TRBJ2-5; TRBD2 aligns across 14 bases. The CDR3 contains 15 residues. J gave up 5 bases and V 7 bases, and 6 bases lay outside the gene matches. Per germline, CDR1 SNHLY and CDR2 FYNNEI. CDR3 nucleotides: TGTGCCAGCACCGCGACTAGCGGGGGGGTTGAGACCCAGTACTTC. Translated: CASTATSGGVETQYF.

By share, this clonotype counts as medium-sized. The chain employs TRBV21-1 and TRBJ1-2; the DNA was not used to check the table's D call, TRBD1. TRBV21-1 is deemed a pseudogene. The CDR3 runs 17 residues. In DNA form, the CDR3 reads TGTGCCAGCAGCAATCGCGGCGGGACAGGGTGTATCGATGGCTACACCTTC. This encodes CASSNRGGTGCIDGYTF.

The rearrangement uses TRBV7-2 and TRBJ2-7; D tentatively reads TRBD1 or TRBD2 (5 bases each). The CDR3 contains 15 residues. Germline CDR1 SGHTA, CDR2 FQGNSA. Trimming pared 1 base from V and 5 bases from J, leaving 15 bases between. This chain's CDR3 is CASSLEGTGKDEQYF. The CDR3 DNA sequence: TGTGCCAGCAGCTTAGAAGGGACGGGGAAGGACGAGCAGTACTTC.

The table lists this clonotype with a few counts. V and J are TRBV6-1 and TRBJ1-4; possibly TRBD1 for D (6 bases). The V gene's germline CDR1 is MNHNS and CDR2 SASEGT. The CDR3 has 13 amino acids. V gave up 3 bases and J gave up 11 bases, with 13 bases separating them. Written as DNA, the CDR3 is TGTGCCAGCAGTGACTATACCACAGGGAAACTGTTTTTT. Its translation: CASSDYTTGKLFF.

The gene calls are TRBV20-1 and TRBJ2-3; the D call may be TRBD1 or TRBD2 (5 bases each). Germline V CDR1 and CDR2: DFQATT, SNEGSKA (reference sequence). V gave up 3 bases and J gave up 1 base, with 20 bases separating them. The CDR3 consists of 17 residues. The CDR3 DNA reads TGCAGTGCTAGTTTGAGTGGGGGAGTCAGACGCACAGATACGCAGTATTTT. This codes for CSASLSGGVRRTDTQYF.

The V and J genes are TRBV29-1 and TRBJ1-2; 9 positions agree with TRBD1. CDR3 size: 12 residues. Germline CDR1 SQVTM, CDR2 ANQGSEA. V lost 6 bases, J lost 7 bases, and 6 bases stayed unmatched. The CDR3 loop is CSVNRGQGGYTF. The CDR3 bases are TGCAGCGTAAACAGGGGGCAAGGTGGCTACACCTTC.

This chain joins TRBV20-1 and TRBJ2-3, with 8 positions matching TRBD2. The CDR3 extends over 14 amino acids. The germline V gene encodes CDR1 DFQATT and CDR2 SNEGSKA (reference sequence). Losses at the gene ends were 3 bases for V and 5 bases for J; bases not matched to a gene: 7. In DNA form, the CDR3 reads TGCAGTGCTAGGTCCCAGCGGGGGTTAGATACGCAGTATTTT. Translation: CSARSQRGLDTQYF.

This clonotype appeared a few times. The genes are TRBV7-2 and TRBJ2-3; the D is unclear. There are 13 residues in the CDR3. The V gene lost 5 bases and the J gene lost 2 bases, with 8 bases spanning the gap. Germline loops: CDR1 SGHTA, CDR2 FQGNSA. The CDR3 DNA reads as TGTGCCAGCAGCCCGGTCGTCACAGATACGCAGTATTTT. It codes for CASSPVVTDTQYF.

The rearrangement links TRBV28 to TRBJ2-3; 10 bases align to TRBD1. The germline CDR1 and CDR2 sequences are MDHEN and SYDVKM. The V segment lost 5 bases and the J segment 2 bases; nucleotides outside the gene matches: 7. CDR3 length equals 16 residues. Here the CDR3 reads CASSIPGTGVTDTQYF. CDR3 in DNA: TGTGCCAGCAGTATACCCGGGACAGGGGTCACAGATACGCAGTATTTT. Combining the CDR3 with reference TRBV28 and TRBJ2-3 gives the whole variable domain DVKVTQSSRYLVKRTGEKVFLECVQDMDHENMFWYRQDPGLGLRLIYFSYDVKMKEKGDIPEGYSVSREKKERFSLILESASTNQTSMYLCASSIPGTGVTDTQYFGPGTRLTVL.

CDR3 sequence (DNA): TGTGCCAGCAGCTTGGATGGACAGGACCGCTATGGCTACACCTTC. This gives the protein CASSLDGQDRYGYTF. The chain uses TRBV5-5 and TRBJ1-2; 7 bases agree with TRBD1. The germline CDR1 and CDR2 sequences are SGHKS and YYEKEE (reference sequence). Trimming removed 0 bases from V and 4 bases from J; junction bases left unmatched: 6. This CDR3 region has 15 residues.

This rearrangement joins TRBV10-3 to TRBJ2-1; 16 nucleotides agree with TRBD2. This CDR3 is 16 amino acids long. Germline CDR1 and CDR2: ENHRY and SYGVKD. Trimming at V came to 2 bases and at J to 9 bases, leaving 4 bases not matched to a gene. The CDR3 region is CAISEPGTSGGGEQFF. For the CDR3, the DNA is TGTGCCATCAGTGAGCCAGGGACTAGCGGGGGGGGTGAGCAGTTCTTC.

This clonotype was counted a single time. This rearrangement joins TRBV9 to TRBJ2-7, with 12 nucleotides matching TRBD2. This CDR3 is built from 15 residues. V lost 4 bases to trimming and J lost 6 bases; unmatched junction nucleotides: 8. Germline V gene data show CDR1 as SGDLS and CDR2 as YYNGEE. CDR3 DNA: TGTGCCAGCAGCCCGCTAGCGGGGGGGCGGGGCGAGCAGTACTTC. It specifies CASSPLAGGRGEQYF.

V is TRBV10-3 and J is TRBJ2-3, with D hard to call. CDR3 length: 11 amino acids. Trimming shortened V by 5 bases and J by 3 bases, and 3 bases separated the two germline ends. The germline V gene encodes CDR1 ENHRY and CDR2 SYGVKD. CDR3 nucleotides: TGTGCCATCAGTAGGACAGATACGCAGTATTTT. Its translation is CAISRTDTQYF.

This clonotype was seen more than once but under ten times. In nucleotides, the CDR3 is TGTGCCAGCAGTGAGTTGCGGGGGCCCACAGATACGCAGTATTTT. Encoded protein: CASSELRGPTDTQYF. The rearrangement joins TRBV2 to TRBJ2-3; TRBD2 might be the D (7 bases). With 3 bases removed from V and 2 bases from J, the gap between germline ends came to 12 bases. Germline V gives CDR1 SNHLY, CDR2 FYNNEI. This CDR3 has 15 residues.

This sequence joins TRBV29-1 and TRBJ1-3; D call uncertain. V dropped 4 bases and J dropped 4 bases, with 14 bases sitting between them. The CDR3 spans 14 residues. The germline V gene encodes CDR1 SQVTM and CDR2 ANQGSEA. CDR3 region: CSVGGGGSGNTIYF. In DNA form, the CDR3 reads TGCAGCGTTGGAGGTGGCGGATCAGGAAACACCATATATTTT.

V usage is TRBV2 and J usage is TRBJ2-1; 8 bases match TRBD2. The CDR3 is 15 amino acids. V was pared by 6 bases and J by 7 bases, with 11 bases of the junction left unmatched. Germline lookup yields CDR1 SNHLY and CDR2 FYNNEI. DNA for the CDR3: TGTGCCAGCAGCGCCGGGGGGGCCCGGTTAAATGAGCAGTTCTTC. It specifies CASSAGGARLNEQFF. Drawing the rest from reference TRBV2 and TRBJ2-1, the complete variable domain is EPEVTQTPSHQVTQMGQEVILRCVPISNHLYFYWYRQILGQKVEFLVSFYNNEISEKSEIFDDQFSVERPDGSNFTLKIRSTKLEDSAMYFCASSAGGARLNEQFFGPGTRLTVL.